This passage covers 15 T cell receptor beta chains from one sample sequenced in a study of cytomegalovirus exposure and HLA in healthy donors. Sequenced by immunoSEQ multiplex PCR; TCRdb stores in-frame clones only, minus some. This sample has about 160,000 clones, with 75% to 90% found just once. Sequencing was performed on PBMCs. The receptors stem from a woman aged 18-30 years in good health and CMV-seronegative.

This chain connects TRBV5-1 to TRBJ2-7, with a tentative D call TRBD2 (6 bases). Germline CDR1 SGHRS, CDR2 YFSETQ. Trimming took off 3 bases at V and 0 bases at J, with 10 bases between the two ends. There are 14 residues in the CDR3. CDR3 loop: CASSWGRSSYEQYF. The CDR3 DNA follows: TGCGCCAGCAGCTGGGGGAGGAGCTCCTACGAGCAGTACTTC. Filled out from reference TRBV5-1 and TRBJ2-7, the complete variable domain reads KAGVTQTPRYLIKTRGQQVTLSCSPISGHRSVSWYQQTPGQGLQFLFEYFSETQRNKGNFPGRFSGRQFSNSRSEMNVSTLELGDSALYLCASSWGRSSYEQYFGPGTRLTVT.

The chain combines TRBV7-2 with TRBJ2-1; D ambiguous. The V gene lost 2 bases and the J gene lost 9 bases, with 8 bases spanning the gap. Germline V gene sequence: CDR1 SGHTA, CDR2 FQGNSA. CDR3 length equals 12 residues. CDR3 sequence reads: CASSLNKAEQFF. The CDR3 coding sequence is TGTGCCAGCAGCTTAAATAAAGCTGAGCAGTTCTTC.

The gene calls are TRBV14 and TRBJ1-2; no clear D. The CDR3 covers 13 residues. The V and J ends lost 2 bases and 9 bases respectively, with 13 bases between them. The germline gives CDR1 SGHDN, CDR2 FVKESK. CDR3 sequence: CASSQQGRGSYTF. The CDR3 coding sequence is TGTGCCAGCAGCCAACAAGGTCGGGGTAGCTACACCTTC.

This clone was seen once. CDR3 sequence (DNA): TGTGCCAGCAGGCCAGGACAGGGTTTGTACGAGCAGTACTTC. Its translation: CASRPGQGLYEQYF. This rearrangement joins TRBV6-5 to TRBJ2-7; 8 nucleotides line up with TRBD1. The CDR3 runs 14 residues. After removal of 6 bases from V and 4 bases from J, the junction contained 8 bases not matched to a gene. Germline CDR1 MNHEY, CDR2 SVGAGI.

This rearrangement joins TRBV18 to TRBJ2-3; D perhaps matches TRBD1 (5 bases). Germline CDR1 and CDR2: KGHSH and LQKENI. V was pared by 2 bases and J by 1 base, with 7 bases between. There are 14 residues in the CDR3. Here the CDR3 DNA reads TGTGCCAGCTCACCAGAGACAGGCACAGATACGCAGTATTTT. Translation gives CASSPETGTDTQYF. The entire variable domain, with the rest obtained from reference TRBV18 and TRBJ2-3, is as follows: NAGVMQNPRHLVRRRGQEARLRCSPMKGHSHVYWYRQLPEEGLKFMVYLQKENIIDESGMPKERFSAEFPKEGPSILRIQQVVRGDSAAYFCASSPETGTDTQYFGPGTRLTVL.

This chain joins TRBV6-5 and TRBJ1-1; 7 nucleotides match TRBD1. This CDR3 is 13 amino acids long. After removal of 7 bases from V and 5 bases from J, the junction contained 7 bases not matched to a gene. Per the germline V gene, CDR1 is MNHEY and CDR2 is SVGAGI. The CDR3 sequence is CASTNPGGTEAFF. CDR3 coding DNA: TGTGCCAGCACCAACCCAGGGGGGACTGAAGCTTTCTTT.

This clone was counted a few times. The CDR3 bases are TGTGCCAGCAGCACCTCCGGGACACGGACCTACGAGCAGTACTTC. Translation gives CASSTSGTRTYEQYF. The chain links TRBV6-5 to TRBJ2-7; D possibly corresponds to TRBD1 (6 bases). The CDR3 is made up of 15 amino acids. V gave up 6 bases and J gave up 2 bases, with 17 bases separating them. In germline, CDR1 is MNHEY, CDR2 SVGAGI.

V gene TRBV19 combines with J gene TRBJ1-3, with D hard to call. Trimming shortened V by 5 bases and J by 0 bases, and 14 bases separated the two germline ends. Germline V gives CDR1 LNHDA, CDR2 SQIVND (reference sequence). The CDR3 consists of 16 residues. The CDR3 loop is CASSLYSLISGNTIYF. The CDR3, as DNA: TGTGCCAGTAGTTTATACTCTCTGATCTCTGGAAACACCATATATTTT.

The genes are TRBV2 and TRBJ2-7; tentative D call: TRBD1 (6 bases). The CDR3 has 15 amino acids. Germline CDR1 and CDR2: SNHLY and FYNNEI. Trimming removed 7 bases from V and 2 bases from J, with 18 bases in between. CDR3 DNA: TGTGCCAGCAAACGCTTTCGGGACACCACCTACGAGCAGTACTTC. Its translation is CASKRFRDTTYEQYF. Together with reference TRBV2 and TRBJ2-7, the CDR3 gives the full variable domain: EPEVTQTPSHQVTQMGQEVILRCVPISNHLYFYWYRQILGQKVEFLVSFYNNEISEKSEIFDDQFSVERPDGSNFTLKIRSTKLEDSAMYFCASKRFRDTTYEQYFGPGTRLTVT.

CDR3 sequence: CSVEGGGAYEQYF. CDR3 DNA: TGCAGCGTTGAAGGGGGCGGGGCCTACGAGCAGTACTTC. The chain couples TRBV29-1 to TRBJ2-7; a weak D match, TRBD2 (6 bases). This CDR3 region has 13 residues. The germline V gene has CDR1 SQVTM and CDR2 ANQGSEA. V was cut by 1 base and J by 2 bases, with 9 bases left in between.

J is TRBJ1-5 and V is TRBV2; 9 bases agree with TRBD1. This CDR3 spans 17 amino acids. The germline CDR1 and CDR2 sequences are SNHLY and FYNNEI. Trimming at V came to 8 bases and at J to 9 bases, leaving 20 bases not matched to a gene. CDR3 loop: CASRSLTLDRGFPPQHF. CDR3 DNA sequence: TGTGCCAGCCGGTCGTTAACTTTGGACAGGGGATTTCCGCCCCAGCATTTT.

This clone appeared once. This chain connects TRBV9 to TRBJ2-5; TRBD1 matches 7 bases. The CDR3 is made up of 14 amino acids. Germline CDR1 reads SGDLS; CDR2 reads YYNGEE. V shed 0 bases and J 1 base; nucleotides not matched to a gene: 0. The CDR3 region is CASSVGTGQETQYF. For the CDR3, the DNA is TGTGCCAGCAGCGTAGGGACAGGCCAAGAGACCCAGTACTTC.

The chain recombines TRBV7-2 with TRBJ2-1; tentatively, D is TRBD1 (5 bases). Germline loops: CDR1 SGHTA, CDR2 FQGNSA. The CDR3 length is 13 residues. V was pared by 5 bases and J by 8 bases, with 13 bases between. The CDR3 nucleotides are TGTGCCAGCAGCGCCCCGTCAGGGTATGAGCAGTTCTTC. It translates to CASSAPSGYEQFF.

This chain links TRBV27 with TRBJ1-1, with a possible D match to TRBD1 (5 bases). The CDR3 has 13 residues. CDR1 is MNHEY, CDR2 SMNVEV, per germline (reference sequence). With 5 bases removed from V and 2 bases from J, the gap between germline ends came to 9 bases. CDR3 loop: CASSRGHNTEAFF. The CDR3 nucleotides are TGTGCCAGCAGTCGCGGACATAACACTGAAGCTTTCTTT.

The chain employs TRBV19 and TRBJ2-3; the D gene is possibly TRBD2 (5 bases). The CDR3 covers 15 residues. V lost 5 bases and J lost 3, with 15 bases in between. The germline V gene has CDR1 LNHDA and CDR2 SQIVND (reference sequence). The CDR3 coding sequence is TGTGCCAGTAGTCTCCACCTAGCCGTGACAGATACGCAGTATTTT. Residues: CASSLHLAVTDTQYF.